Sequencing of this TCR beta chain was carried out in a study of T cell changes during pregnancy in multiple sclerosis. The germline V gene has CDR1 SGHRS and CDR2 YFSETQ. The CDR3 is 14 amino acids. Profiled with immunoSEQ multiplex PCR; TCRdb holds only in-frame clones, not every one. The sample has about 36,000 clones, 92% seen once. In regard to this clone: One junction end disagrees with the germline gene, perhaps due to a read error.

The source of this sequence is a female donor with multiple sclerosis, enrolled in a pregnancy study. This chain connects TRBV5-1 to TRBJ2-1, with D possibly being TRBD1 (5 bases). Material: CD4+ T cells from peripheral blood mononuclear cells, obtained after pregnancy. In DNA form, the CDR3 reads TGCGCCAGCGGCTTCTCGGTAGGGGACAATGAGCAGTTCTTC. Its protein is CASGFSVGDNEQFF.